The 9 T cell receptor beta chains below all came from one sample that was sequenced in a study of beta chain features in type 1 diabetes. Expressed TCRB transcripts got sequenced, as all isolated RNA was reverse transcribed. Produced via immunoSEQ multiplex PCR; TCRdb's table is partial and in-frame only. The sample includes 900,000 or so clones, roughly a sixth of them seen just once. Sequencing was performed on naive CD4+ T cells from blood. These receptors came from a young woman in good health.

This chain uses TRBV7-2 with TRBJ2-7, with TRBD1 matching 10 bases. The CDR3 length is 13 residues. Germline CDR1 is SGHTA and CDR2 is FQGNSA. V lost 5 bases and J lost 5; bases outside the gene matches: 3. In DNA, the CDR3 is TGTGCCAGCAGCAAGGACAGGGGGGACGAGCAGTACTTC. Its translation is CASSKDRGDEQYF.

This clone was counted a few times. This chain connects TRBV7-2 to TRBJ2-7; D not resolved. V was shortened by 5 bases and J by 6 bases, with 8 bases between the two germline ends. The V gene's germline CDR1 is SGHTA and CDR2 FQGNSA. The CDR3 spans 11 residues. The CDR3 protein is CASSERSEQYF. The CDR3 DNA reads as TGTGCCAGCAGCGAAAGGTCCGAGCAGTACTTC.

The rearrangement links TRBV4-3 to TRBJ2-1, with 7 bases aligning to TRBD1. V lost 2 bases to trimming and J lost 8 bases; unmatched junction nucleotides: 9. Per the germline V gene, CDR1 is LGHNA and CDR2 is YSLEER. CDR3 length: 15 residues. The CDR3 reads CASSQRTGIRDEQFF. The CDR3 DNA follows: TGCGCCAGCAGCCAAAGGACAGGAATCCGGGATGAGCAGTTCTTC.

This clone came up a few times. V and J are TRBV28 and TRBJ2-7; a possible D gene is TRBD1 (5 bases). Trimming took 5 bases from V and 6 from J, leaving 17 bases between them. CDR3 size: 14 residues. Germline CDR1 reads MDHEN; CDR2 reads SYDVKM. DNA of the CDR3: TGTGCCAGCAGTACGGCTGGCAGGGTGGGCGAGCAGTACTTC. Translating it yields CASSTAGRVGEQYF.

This clone was seen a handful of times. V gene TRBV5-4 combines with J gene TRBJ1-2; D not certain. The V end lost 0 bases, the J end lost 7 bases, and 16 bases lay between the germline ends. CDR1 is SGHNT and CDR2 is YYREEE in the germline V gene (reference sequence). The CDR3 contains 15 residues. The CDR3 DNA sequence: TGTGCCAGCAGCTTGGCCGGTAGGGAGGCAAGTGGCTACACCTTC. Protein product: CASSLAGREASGYTF.

V usage is TRBV7-8 and J usage is TRBJ2-7, with D hard to call. The CDR3 loop spans 11 amino acids. Trimming took off 1 base at V and 6 bases at J, with 4 bases between the two ends. In germline, CDR1 is SGHVS, CDR2 FQNEAQ. In DNA, the CDR3 is TGTGCCAGCAGCTTAGTGTCCGAGCAGTACTTC. This gives the protein CASSLVSEQYF.

The gene calls are TRBV12-5 and TRBJ2-1, with TRBD1 matching over 8 bases. The V gene end was trimmed by 7 bases and the J gene end by 8 bases; junction bases not matched to a gene: 13. CDR3 length: 15 residues. Germline loops: CDR1 LGHNT, CDR2 FRNRAP. The CDR3: CASAHGSQGADEQFF. The DNA of the CDR3 is TGTGCTAGTGCCCATGGTAGCCAGGGGGCTGATGAGCAGTTCTTC. Based on the CDR3 plus reference TRBV12-5 and TRBJ2-1, the full variable domain is DARVTQTPRHKVTEMGQEVTMRCQPILGHNTVFWYRQTMMQGLELLAYFRNRAPLDDSGMPKDRFSAEMPDATLATLKIQPSEPRDSAVYFCASAHGSQGADEQFFGPGTRLTVL.

This clone has only a few counts. The rearrangement links TRBV6-5 to TRBJ2-3, with no clear D. CDR1 MNHEY and CDR2 SVGAGI come from the germline V gene. V was cut by 2 bases and J by 0 bases, with 12 bases left in between. This CDR3 contains 16 residues. The CDR3 reads CASSYGRRPSTDTQYF. CDR3 sequence (DNA): TGTGCCAGCAGTTACGGACGGCGACCGAGCACAGATACGCAGTATTTT.

This clone was seen a handful of times. The CDR3: CASSPPSDFMAFF. As DNA, the CDR3 is TGTGCCAGCTCACCACCAAGTGACTTTATGGCTTTCTTT. The rearrangement joins TRBV18 to TRBJ1-1; the D is unclear. This CDR3 contains 13 residues. Germline V gene sequence: CDR1 KGHSH, CDR2 LQKENI. V lost 0 bases to trimming and J lost 11 bases, with 13 bases between them.